This T cell receptor beta chain was observed in a study of cytomegalovirus exposure and HLA in healthy donors. This CDR3 is 18 amino acids long. PCR was performed using 60 Vbeta and 13 Jbeta primers. Clones were sequenced by immunoSEQ multiplex PCR, and TCRdb holds only the in-frame ones, with some missing. This table holds some 200,000 clones, approximately 80% found once. The V call is TRBV12-2, the J call TRBJ1-3; TRBD1, the table's D call, lacks a check against the DNA. TRBV12-2 counts as a pseudogene. The sample comprised PBMCs. This TCR came from a woman in her twenties or thirties in good health and CMV-seronegative. This chain's CDR3 is CASRLDPGTPDSGNTIYF. The CDR3 DNA follows: TGTGCAAGTCGCTTAGACCCCGGGACACCCGACTCTGGAAACACCATATATTTT.